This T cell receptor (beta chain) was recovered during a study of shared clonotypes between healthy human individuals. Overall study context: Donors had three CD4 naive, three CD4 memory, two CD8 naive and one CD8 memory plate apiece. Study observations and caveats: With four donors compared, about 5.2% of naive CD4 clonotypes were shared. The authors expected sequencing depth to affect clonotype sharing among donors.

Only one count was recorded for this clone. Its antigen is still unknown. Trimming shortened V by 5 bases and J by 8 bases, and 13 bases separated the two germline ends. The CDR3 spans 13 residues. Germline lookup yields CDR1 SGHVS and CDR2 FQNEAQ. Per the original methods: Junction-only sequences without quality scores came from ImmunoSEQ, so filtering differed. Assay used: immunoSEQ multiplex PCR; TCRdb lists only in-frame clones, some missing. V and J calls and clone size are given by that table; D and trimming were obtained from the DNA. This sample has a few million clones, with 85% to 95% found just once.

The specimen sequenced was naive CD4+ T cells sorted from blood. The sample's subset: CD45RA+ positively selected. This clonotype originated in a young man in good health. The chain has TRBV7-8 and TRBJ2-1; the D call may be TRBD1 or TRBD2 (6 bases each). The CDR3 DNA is TGTGCCAGCAGCCCCCTCGGGGGCGATGAGCAGTTCTTC. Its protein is CASSPLGGDEQFF.